The rows below give T cell receptor beta chains drawn from one sample of a study of shared clonotypes between healthy human individuals. TCRdb's table, derived via immunoSEQ multiplex PCR, lists solely in-frame clones and lacks some. The sample holds roughly 2 million clones; around 95% are singletons and the top ten take 0.1% to 0.15%. The sequenced material came from naive CD4+ T cells sorted from blood. The source of these receptors is a man between 18 and 35 years old in good health. The CDR3 runs from the conserved cysteine through the conserved F or W. The order of the fields is clone size, J gene, V gene, D gene, CDR3 protein, CDR3 DNA. The D gene is left open where the match is weak. Clone size, where shown, is once, few, many, or a class for clones that have expanded.

clone size: NA; J gene: TRBJ1-6; V gene: TRBV7-2; D gene: NA; CDR3 protein: CASSLGQAWRSYNSPLHF; CDR3 DNA: TGTGCCAGCAGCTTAGGACAGGCGTGGAGGTCCTATAATTCACCCCTCCACTTT
clone size: NA; J gene: TRBJ1-5; V gene: TRBV29-1; D gene: NA; CDR3 protein: CSVGYTNRLNQPQHF; CDR3 DNA: TGCAGCGTTGGTTACACCAACCGACTAAATCAGCCCCAGCATTTT
clone size: NA; J gene: TRBJ2-1; V gene: TRBV7-2; D gene: TRBD1; CDR3 protein: CASSLAKGAYEQFF; CDR3 DNA: TGTGCCAGCAGCTTAGCGAAGGGGGCCTATGAGCAGTTCTTC
clone size: NA; J gene: TRBJ2-2; V gene: TRBV7-9; D gene: TRBD2; CDR3 protein: CASSIGLAGDTGELFF; CDR3 DNA: TGTGCCAGCAGCATCGGACTAGCGGGAGATACCGGGGAGCTGTTTTTT
clone size: NA; J gene: TRBJ2-3; V gene: TRBV4-1; D gene: NA; CDR3 protein: CASSQDGMVRTESDTQYF; CDR3 DNA: TGCGCCAGCAGCCAAGATGGGATGGTACGGACAGAATCAGATACGCAGTATTTT
clone size: NA; J gene: TRBJ1-5; V gene: TRBV6-6; D gene: NA; CDR3 protein: CASSYVGQPQHF; CDR3 DNA: TGTGCCAGCAGTTACGTTGGTCAGCCCCAGCATTTT
clone size: once; J gene: TRBJ2-2; V gene: TRBV2; D gene: NA; CDR3 protein: CASKVQHTGELFF; CDR3 DNA: TGTGCCAGCAAGGTACAGCACACCGGGGAGCTGTTTTTT
clone size: NA; J gene: TRBJ2-3; V gene: TRBV29-1; D gene: NA; CDR3 protein: CSVVGDRVDTQYF; CDR3 DNA: TGCAGCGTTGTTGGGGACCGCGTAGATACGCAGTATTTT
clone size: NA; J gene: TRBJ1-2; V gene: TRBV2; D gene: NA; CDR3 protein: CASSEVARVSQDYGYTF; CDR3 DNA: TGTGCCAGCAGTGAAGTGGCCCGGGTTTCACAGGACTATGGCTACACCTTC
clone size: NA; J gene: TRBJ2-5; V gene: TRBV6-6; D gene: NA; CDR3 protein: CASNYGGTQYF; CDR3 DNA: TGTGCCAGCAACTACGGGGGGACCCAGTACTTC
clone size: few; J gene: TRBJ1-1; V gene: TRBV11-2; D gene: NA; CDR3 protein: CASSAVQGSEAFF; CDR3 DNA: TGTGCCAGCAGCGCCGTACAGGGCTCTGAAGCTTTCTTT
clone size: NA; J gene: TRBJ2-7; V gene: TRBV10-1; D gene: NA; CDR3 protein: CASSETGKQYF; CDR3 DNA: TGCGCCAGCAGTGAAACAGGGAAGCAGTACTTC
clone size: NA; J gene: TRBJ2-1; V gene: TRBV5-1; D gene: NA; CDR3 protein: CASSLEDSRNNEQFF; CDR3 DNA: TGCGCCAGCAGCTTGGAGGATTCGCGTAACAATGAGCAGTTCTTC
clone size: NA; J gene: TRBJ1-2; V gene: TRBV27; D gene: NA; CDR3 protein: CASSLGGAHTGGYTF; CDR3 DNA: TGTGCCAGCAGCCTCGGAGGCGCCCATACGGGGGGCTACACCTTC
clone size: NA; J gene: TRBJ2-7; V gene: TRBV5-1; D gene: TRBD1; CDR3 protein: CASSFGQGESYEQYF; CDR3 DNA: TGCGCCAGCAGCTTTGGACAGGGGGAATCGTACGAGCAGTACTTC
clone size: NA; J gene: TRBJ2-3; V gene: TRBV28; D gene: NA; CDR3 protein: CASSSRDSLASDTQYF; CDR3 DNA: TGTGCCAGCAGTTCAAGGGACTCCCTGGCGTCAGATACGCAGTATTTT
clone size: NA; J gene: TRBJ1-2; V gene: TRBV6-1; D gene: NA; CDR3 protein: CASSENYSGRENGYTF; CDR3 DNA: TGTGCCAGCAGTGAGAATTATAGTGGCAGGGAAAATGGCTACACCTTC
clone size: NA; J gene: TRBJ2-1; V gene: TRBV5-1; D gene: TRBD2; CDR3 protein: CASSLDPGLAYNEQFF; CDR3 DNA: TGCGCCAGCAGCTTGGACCCGGGACTAGCGTACAATGAGCAGTTCTTC
clone size: NA; J gene: TRBJ2-7; V gene: TRBV28; D gene: NA; CDR3 protein: CASSRQEAYEQYF; CDR3 DNA: TGTGCCAGCAGCCGACAGGAAGCCTACGAGCAGTACTTC
clone size: NA; J gene: TRBJ2-7; V gene: TRBV18; D gene: TRBD2; CDR3 protein: CASSPLANSGSPLEQYF; CDR3 DNA: TGTGCCAGCTCACCCCTAGCCAATAGCGGGAGCCCTCTCGAGCAGTACTTC
clone size: NA; J gene: TRBJ2-3; V gene: TRBV5-6; D gene: NA; CDR3 protein: CASSLSRGSDTQYF; CDR3 DNA: TGTGCCAGCAGCTTGTCTAGAGGCTCAGATACGCAGTATTTT
clone size: NA; J gene: TRBJ1-1; V gene: TRBV6-6; D gene: NA; CDR3 protein: CASSYDPRERNTEAFF; CDR3 DNA: TGTGCCAGCAGTTACGATCCTAGGGAACGGAACACTGAAGCTTTCTTT
clone size: NA; J gene: TRBJ1-5; V gene: TRBV6-5; D gene: TRBD1; CDR3 protein: CATKQGSGNQPQHF; CDR3 DNA: TGTGCCACGAAACAGGGGTCGGGCAATCAGCCCCAGCATTTT
clone size: NA; J gene: TRBJ1-5; V gene: TRBV30; D gene: NA; CDR3 protein: CAWSVPVPQEPHLYSNQPQHF; CDR3 DNA: TGTGCCTGGAGTGTTCCCGTACCGCAGGAGCCTCACCTTTATAGCAATCAGCCCCAGCATTTT
clone size: NA; J gene: TRBJ2-5; V gene: TRBV10-2; D gene: TRBD2; CDR3 protein: CASSRLLAGIQETQYF; CDR3 DNA: TGCGCCAGCAGTAGGTTACTAGCGGGGATACAAGAGACCCAGTACTTC
clone size: NA; J gene: TRBJ1-4; V gene: TRBV10-3; D gene: TRBD1; CDR3 protein: CATRDRVGSEKLFF; CDR3 DNA: TGTGCCACCCGTGACAGGGTGGGGAGTGAAAAACTGTTTTTT
clone size: NA; J gene: TRBJ2-1; V gene: TRBV5-1; D gene: NA; CDR3 protein: CASSFTGEDEQFF; CDR3 DNA: TGCGCCAGCAGCTTTACAGGGGAGGATGAGCAGTTCTTC
clone size: NA; J gene: TRBJ2-7; V gene: TRBV19; D gene: NA; CDR3 protein: CASSTGLAGEQYF; CDR3 DNA: TGTGCCAGTAGTACGGGGCTAGCTGGCGAGCAGTACTTC
clone size: NA; J gene: TRBJ2-3; V gene: TRBV5-1; D gene: NA; CDR3 protein: CASSVGLSSFTDTQYF; CDR3 DNA: TGCGCCAGCAGCGTTGGACTGAGCTCTTTCACAGATACGCAGTATTTT
clone size: NA; J gene: TRBJ2-1; V gene: TRBV11-2; D gene: NA; CDR3 protein: CASSSQPSSYNEQFF; CDR3 DNA: TGTGCCAGCAGCTCGCAGCCGAGCTCCTACAATGAGCAGTTCTTC
clone size: NA; J gene: TRBJ1-2; V gene: TRBV28; D gene: TRBD1; CDR3 protein: CASRPPGGFNYGYTF; CDR3 DNA: TGTGCCAGCAGGCCCCCAGGGGGGTTCAACTATGGCTACACCTTC
clone size: NA; J gene: TRBJ1-2; V gene: TRBV6-1; D gene: NA; CDR3 protein: CASLRVQGAYGYTF; CDR3 DNA: TGTGCCAGCTTGAGGGTACAGGGTGCCTATGGCTACACCTTC
clone size: few; J gene: TRBJ2-5; V gene: TRBV30; D gene: TRBD2; CDR3 protein: CAWTRTGGAETQYF; CDR3 DNA: TGTGCCTGGACGAGGACGGGAGGAGCAGAGACCCAGTACTTC
clone size: NA; J gene: TRBJ1-5; V gene: TRBV25-1; D gene: TRBD1; CDR3 protein: CASSGSGTGVDQPQHF; CDR3 DNA: TGTGCCAGCAGTGGTTCCGGGACAGGGGTCGATCAGCCCCAGCATTTT
clone size: NA; J gene: TRBJ1-3; V gene: TRBV7-9; D gene: TRBD1; CDR3 protein: CASSLGGTGGVDTIYF; CDR3 DNA: TGTGCCAGCAGCTTAGGCGGGACAGGGGGCGTAGACACCATATATTTT
clone size: NA; J gene: TRBJ1-1; V gene: TRBV5-1; D gene: TRBD1; CDR3 protein: CASTGGGWTEAFF; CDR3 DNA: TGCGCCAGCACAGGGGGCGGGTGGACTGAAGCTTTCTTT
clone size: once; J gene: TRBJ2-7; V gene: TRBV30; D gene: TRBD2; CDR3 protein: CAWKGTSGRYEQYF; CDR3 DNA: TGTGCCTGGAAAGGGACTAGCGGGAGGTATGAGCAGTACTTC
clone size: NA; J gene: TRBJ2-4; V gene: TRBV15; D gene: NA; CDR3 protein: CATSSQMAGNLGNIQYF; CDR3 DNA: TGTGCCACCAGCAGTCAAATGGCCGGGAACTTGGGAAACATTCAGTACTTC
clone size: NA; J gene: TRBJ2-3; V gene: TRBV7-3; D gene: TRBD2; CDR3 protein: CASSWSGARASDTQYF; CDR3 DNA: TGTGCCAGCAGTTGGAGCGGGGCCCGTGCATCAGATACGCAGTATTTT
clone size: few; J gene: TRBJ1-2; V gene: TRBV30; D gene: NA; CDR3 protein: CAFSSFRGDSYGYTF; CDR3 DNA: TGTGCCTTCTCGTCCTTTCGGGGGGATAGCTATGGCTACACCTTC
clone size: NA; J gene: TRBJ2-3; V gene: TRBV6-1; D gene: NA; CDR3 protein: CASSEYAGTSTDTQYF; CDR3 DNA: TGTGCCAGCAGTGAATACGCGGGTACCAGCACAGATACGCAGTATTTT
clone size: NA; J gene: TRBJ1-5; V gene: TRBV19; D gene: NA; CDR3 protein: CASSIENQPQHF; CDR3 DNA: TGTGCCAGTAGTATTGAGAATCAGCCCCAGCATTTT
clone size: NA; J gene: TRBJ2-3; V gene: TRBV14; D gene: NA; CDR3 protein: CASSPSGGVSTDTQYF; CDR3 DNA: TGTGCCAGCAGCCCCAGCGGCGGAGTCAGCACAGATACGCAGTATTTT
clone size: once; J gene: TRBJ2-1; V gene: TRBV4-3; D gene: TRBD2; CDR3 protein: CASSQVQFGLAGPDSYNEQFF; CDR3 DNA: TGCGCCAGCAGCCAAGTTCAATTTGGACTAGCGGGCCCGGATTCCTACAATGAGCAGTTCTTC
clone size: NA; J gene: TRBJ1-1; V gene: TRBV10-3; D gene: NA; CDR3 protein: CAISEGGWATEAFF; CDR3 DNA: TGTGCCATCAGTGAGGGAGGCTGGGCTACTGAAGCTTTCTTT
clone size: NA; J gene: TRBJ2-2; V gene: TRBV4-3; D gene: TRBD1; CDR3 protein: CASSQERGRAGELFF; CDR3 DNA: TGCGCCAGCAGCCAAGAAAGGGGGCGGGCCGGGGAGCTGTTTTTT
clone size: NA; J gene: TRBJ2-1; V gene: TRBV5-6; D gene: TRBD1; CDR3 protein: CASSPRTGRSSYNEQFF; CDR3 DNA: TGTGCCAGCAGCCCTCGGACAGGCCGGAGCTCCTACAATGAGCAGTTCTTC
clone size: NA; J gene: TRBJ2-5; V gene: TRBV2; D gene: NA; CDR3 protein: CASSEAAGWGQTQYF; CDR3 DNA: TGTGCCAGCAGTGAAGCCGCAGGGTGGGGTCAGACCCAGTACTTC
clone size: NA; J gene: TRBJ2-7; V gene: TRBV9; D gene: TRBD1; CDR3 protein: CASSVGQGFSYEQYF; CDR3 DNA: TGTGCCAGCAGCGTCGGACAGGGCTTTTCCTACGAGCAGTACTTC
clone size: NA; J gene: TRBJ2-2; V gene: TRBV7-3; D gene: TRBD1; CDR3 protein: CASSGDRVYTGELFF; CDR3 DNA: TGTGCCAGCAGCGGTGACAGGGTATACACCGGGGAGCTGTTTTTT
clone size: NA; J gene: TRBJ1-2; V gene: TRBV18; D gene: NA; CDR3 protein: CASSLAGTSDGYTF; CDR3 DNA: TGTGCCAGCTCACTCGCCGGGACTTCGGATGGCTACACCTTC
clone size: NA; J gene: TRBJ1-5; V gene: TRBV19; D gene: NA; CDR3 protein: CATTGGNQPQHF; CDR3 DNA: TGTGCCACTACAGGTGGAAATCAGCCCCAGCATTTT
clone size: NA; J gene: TRBJ2-5; V gene: TRBV2; D gene: TRBD2; CDR3 protein: CASGLAGTGRETQYF; CDR3 DNA: TGTGCCAGCGGACTAGCGGGGACGGGAAGAGAGACCCAGTACTTC
clone size: NA; J gene: TRBJ2-3; V gene: TRBV9; D gene: TRBD2; CDR3 protein: CASSPLAGAGTDTQYF; CDR3 DNA: TGTGCCAGCAGCCCTCTAGCGGGGGCGGGCACAGATACGCAGTATTTT